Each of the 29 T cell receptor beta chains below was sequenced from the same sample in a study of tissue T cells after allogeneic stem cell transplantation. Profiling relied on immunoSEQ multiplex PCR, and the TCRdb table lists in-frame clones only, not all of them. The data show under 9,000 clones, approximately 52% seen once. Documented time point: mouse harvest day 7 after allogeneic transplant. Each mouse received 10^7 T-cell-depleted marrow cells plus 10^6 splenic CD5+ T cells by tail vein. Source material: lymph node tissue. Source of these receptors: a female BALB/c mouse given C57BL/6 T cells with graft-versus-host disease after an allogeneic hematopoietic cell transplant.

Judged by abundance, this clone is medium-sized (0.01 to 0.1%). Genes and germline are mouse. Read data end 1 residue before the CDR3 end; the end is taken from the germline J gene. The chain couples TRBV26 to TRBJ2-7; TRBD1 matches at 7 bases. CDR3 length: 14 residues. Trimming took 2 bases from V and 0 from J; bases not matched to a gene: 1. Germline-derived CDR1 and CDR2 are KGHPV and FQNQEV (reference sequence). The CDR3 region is CASSLPGGSYEQYF. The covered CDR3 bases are TGTGCCAGCAGTCTGCCAGGGGGCTCCTATGAACAGTAC.

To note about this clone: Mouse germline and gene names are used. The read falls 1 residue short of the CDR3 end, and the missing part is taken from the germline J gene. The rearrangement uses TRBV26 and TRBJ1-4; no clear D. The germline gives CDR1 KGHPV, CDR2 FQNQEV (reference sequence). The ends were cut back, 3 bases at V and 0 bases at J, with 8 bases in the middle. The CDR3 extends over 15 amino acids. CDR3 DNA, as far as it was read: TGTGCCAGCAGTCTCGTACCCATTTCCAACGAAAGATTATTT. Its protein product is CASSLVPISNERLF. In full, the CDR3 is CASSLVPISNERLFF.

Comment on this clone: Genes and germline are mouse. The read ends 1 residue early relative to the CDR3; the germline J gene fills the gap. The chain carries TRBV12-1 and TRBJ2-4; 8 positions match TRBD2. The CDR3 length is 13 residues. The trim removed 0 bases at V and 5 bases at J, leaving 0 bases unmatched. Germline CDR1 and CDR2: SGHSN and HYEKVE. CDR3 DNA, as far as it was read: TGTGCCAGCTCTCTCACTGGGGGAAACACCTTGTAC. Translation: CASSLTGGNTLY. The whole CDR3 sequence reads CASSLTGGNTLYF. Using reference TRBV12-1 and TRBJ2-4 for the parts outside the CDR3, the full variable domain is DSGVVQSPRHIIKEKGGRSVLTCIPISGHSNVVWYQQTLGKELKFLIQHYEKVERDKGFLPSRFSVQQFDDYHSEMNMSALELEDSAMYFCASSLTGGNTLYFGAGTRLSVL.

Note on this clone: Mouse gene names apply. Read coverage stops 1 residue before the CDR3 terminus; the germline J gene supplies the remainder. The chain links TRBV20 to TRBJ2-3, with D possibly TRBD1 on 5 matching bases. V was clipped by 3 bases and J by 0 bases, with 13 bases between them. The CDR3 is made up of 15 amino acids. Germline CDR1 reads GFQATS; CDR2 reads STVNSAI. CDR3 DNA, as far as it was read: TGTGGTGCTAGCCAGACAGACACTAGTGCAGAAACGCTGTAT. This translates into CGASQTDTSAETLY. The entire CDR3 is CGASQTDTSAETLYF.

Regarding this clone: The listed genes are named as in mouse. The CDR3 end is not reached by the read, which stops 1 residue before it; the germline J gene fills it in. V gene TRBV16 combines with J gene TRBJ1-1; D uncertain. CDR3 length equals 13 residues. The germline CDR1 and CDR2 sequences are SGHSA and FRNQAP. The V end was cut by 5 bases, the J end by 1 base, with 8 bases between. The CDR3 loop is CASSPRGNTEVFF. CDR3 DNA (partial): TGTGCAAGCAGCCCCCGCGGGAACACAGAAGTCTTC.

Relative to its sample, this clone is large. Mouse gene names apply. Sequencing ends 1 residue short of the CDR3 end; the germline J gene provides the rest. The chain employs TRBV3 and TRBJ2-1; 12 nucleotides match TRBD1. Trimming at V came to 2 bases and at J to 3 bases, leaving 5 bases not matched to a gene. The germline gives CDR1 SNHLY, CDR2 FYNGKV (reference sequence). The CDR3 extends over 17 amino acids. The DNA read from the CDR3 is TGTGCCAGCAGCTTATCGGGACAGGGGGCGGGCTATGCTGAGCAGTTC. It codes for CASSLSGQGAGYAEQF. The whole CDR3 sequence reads CASSLSGQGAGYAEQFF.

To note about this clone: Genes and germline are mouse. This CDR3 reads CAWSLGTGSYEQYF. The covered CDR3 bases are TGTGCCTGGAGTCTAGGGACTGGGTCCTATGAACAGTAC. This chain uses TRBV31 with TRBJ2-7; 9 nucleotides match TRBD2. The CDR3 is cut off 1 residue early in the read; its end comes from the germline J gene. CDR3 length: 14 amino acids. V was pared by 0 bases and J by 1 base, with 1 base of the junction left unmatched. The germline gives CDR1 GKSSPN, CDR2 SITVG.

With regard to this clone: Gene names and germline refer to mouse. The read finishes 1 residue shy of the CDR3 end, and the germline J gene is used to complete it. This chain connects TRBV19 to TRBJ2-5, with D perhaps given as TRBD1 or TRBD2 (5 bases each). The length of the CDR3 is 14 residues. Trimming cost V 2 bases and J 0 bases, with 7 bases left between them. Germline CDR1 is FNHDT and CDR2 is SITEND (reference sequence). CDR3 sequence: CASSMGVNQDTQYF. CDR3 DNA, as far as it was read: TGTGCCAGCAGTATGGGGGTTAACCAAGACACCCAGTAC.

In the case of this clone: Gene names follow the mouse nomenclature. The CDR3 DNA, read in part, is TGTGCCAGCAGTATGGGTGGCGGGCAGCTCTAC. Protein sequence: CASSMGGGQLY. The CDR3, in full, reads CASSMGGGQLYF. This rearrangement joins TRBV19 to TRBJ2-2; D is unclear. The sequence runs out 1 residue before the end of the CDR3; the remainder is reconstructed from the germline J gene. CDR1 is FNHDT, CDR2 SITEND, per germline (reference sequence). The V end was cut by 2 bases, the J end by 7 bases, with 6 bases between. The CDR3 has 12 residues.

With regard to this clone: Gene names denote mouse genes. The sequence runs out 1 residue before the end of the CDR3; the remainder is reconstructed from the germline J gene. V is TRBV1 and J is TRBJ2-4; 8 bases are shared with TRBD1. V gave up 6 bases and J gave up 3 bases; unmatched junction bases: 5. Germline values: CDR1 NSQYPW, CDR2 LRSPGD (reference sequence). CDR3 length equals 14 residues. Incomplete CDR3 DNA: TGCACCTGCAGCCCCGGACAGGGCCAAAACACCTTGTAC. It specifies CTCSPGQGQNTLY. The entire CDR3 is CTCSPGQGQNTLYF.

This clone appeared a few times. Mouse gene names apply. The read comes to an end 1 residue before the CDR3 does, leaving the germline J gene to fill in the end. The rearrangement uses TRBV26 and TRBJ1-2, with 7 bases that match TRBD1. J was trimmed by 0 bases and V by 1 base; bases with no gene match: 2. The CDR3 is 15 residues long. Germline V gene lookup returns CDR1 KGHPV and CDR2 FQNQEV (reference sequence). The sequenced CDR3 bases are TGTGCCAGCAGTCTGTTTGGGACAGCAAACTCCGACTACACC. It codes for CASSLFGTANSDYT. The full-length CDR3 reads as CASSLFGTANSDYTF.

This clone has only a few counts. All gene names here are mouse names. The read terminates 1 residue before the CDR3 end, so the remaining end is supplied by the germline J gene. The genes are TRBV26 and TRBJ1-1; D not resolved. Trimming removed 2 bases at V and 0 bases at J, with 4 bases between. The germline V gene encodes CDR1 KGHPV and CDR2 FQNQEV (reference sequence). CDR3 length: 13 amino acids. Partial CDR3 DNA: TGTGCCAGCAGTCTGACAGCAAACACAGAAGTCTTC. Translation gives CASSLTANTEVF. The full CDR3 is CASSLTANTEVFF. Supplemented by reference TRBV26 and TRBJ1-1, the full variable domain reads NSKVIQTPRYLVKGQGQKAKMRCIPEKGHPVVFWYQQNKNNEFKFLINFQNQEVLQQIDMTEKRFSAECPSNSPCSLEIQSSEAGDSALYLCASSLTANTEVFFGKGTRLTVV.

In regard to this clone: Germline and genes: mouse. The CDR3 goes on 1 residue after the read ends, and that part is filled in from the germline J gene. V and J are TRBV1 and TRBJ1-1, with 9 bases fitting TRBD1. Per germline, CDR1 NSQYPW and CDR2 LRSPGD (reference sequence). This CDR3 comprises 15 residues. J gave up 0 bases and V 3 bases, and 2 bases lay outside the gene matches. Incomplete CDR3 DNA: TGCACCTGCAGTGCCCGGGACAGGGCAAACACAGAAGTCTTC. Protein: CTCSARDRANTEVF. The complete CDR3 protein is CTCSARDRANTEVFF.

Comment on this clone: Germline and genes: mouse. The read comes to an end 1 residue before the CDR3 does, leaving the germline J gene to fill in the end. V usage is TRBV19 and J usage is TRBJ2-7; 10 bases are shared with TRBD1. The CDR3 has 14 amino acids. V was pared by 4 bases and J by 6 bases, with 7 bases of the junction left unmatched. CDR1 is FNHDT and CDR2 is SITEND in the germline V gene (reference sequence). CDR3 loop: CASSPGTGVFEQYF. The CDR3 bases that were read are TGTGCCAGCAGTCCCGGGACAGGGGTGTTTGAACAGTAC.

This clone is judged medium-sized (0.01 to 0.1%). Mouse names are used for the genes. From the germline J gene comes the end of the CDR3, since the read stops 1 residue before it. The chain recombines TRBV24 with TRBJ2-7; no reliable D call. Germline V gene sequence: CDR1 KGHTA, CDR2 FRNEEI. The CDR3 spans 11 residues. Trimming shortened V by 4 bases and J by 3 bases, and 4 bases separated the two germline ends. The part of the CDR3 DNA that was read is TGTGCCAGCAGTCAACACTATGAACAGTAC. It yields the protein CASSQHYEQY. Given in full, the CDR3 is CASSQHYEQYF.

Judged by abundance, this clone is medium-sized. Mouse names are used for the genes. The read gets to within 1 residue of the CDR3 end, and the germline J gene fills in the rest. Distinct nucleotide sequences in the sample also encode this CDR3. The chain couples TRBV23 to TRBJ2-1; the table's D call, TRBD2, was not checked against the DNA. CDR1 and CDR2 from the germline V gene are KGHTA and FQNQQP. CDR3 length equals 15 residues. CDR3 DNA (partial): TGCTCCAGCAGTCAAAGGGACTGGGGGGTTGCTGAGCAGTTC. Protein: CSSSQRDWGVAEQF. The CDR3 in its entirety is CSSSQRDWGVAEQFF.

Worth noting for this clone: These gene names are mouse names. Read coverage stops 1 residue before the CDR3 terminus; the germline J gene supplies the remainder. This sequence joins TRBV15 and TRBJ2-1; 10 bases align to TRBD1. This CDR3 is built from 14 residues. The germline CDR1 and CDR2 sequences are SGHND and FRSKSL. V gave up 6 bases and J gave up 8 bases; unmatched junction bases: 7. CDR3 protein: CASREPGQGSEQFF. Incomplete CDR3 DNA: TGTGCCAGCAGGGAGCCGGGACAGGGGTCTGAGCAGTTC. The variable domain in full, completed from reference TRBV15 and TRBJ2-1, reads DAGVTQTPRHEVAEKGQTIILKCEPVSGHNDLFWYRQTKIQGLELLSYFRSKSLMEDGGAFKDRFKAEMLNSSFSTLKIQPTEPKDSAVYLCASREPGQGSEQFFGPGTRLTVL.

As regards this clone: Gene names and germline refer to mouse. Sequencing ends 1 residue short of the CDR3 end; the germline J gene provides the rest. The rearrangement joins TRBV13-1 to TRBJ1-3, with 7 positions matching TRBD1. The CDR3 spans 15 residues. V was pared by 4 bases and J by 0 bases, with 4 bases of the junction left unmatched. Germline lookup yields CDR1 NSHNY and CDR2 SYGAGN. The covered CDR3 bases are TGTGCCAGCAGTCCAGGGGGGGTTTCTGGAAATACGCTCTAT. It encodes CASSPGGVSGNTLY. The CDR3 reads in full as CASSPGGVSGNTLYF.

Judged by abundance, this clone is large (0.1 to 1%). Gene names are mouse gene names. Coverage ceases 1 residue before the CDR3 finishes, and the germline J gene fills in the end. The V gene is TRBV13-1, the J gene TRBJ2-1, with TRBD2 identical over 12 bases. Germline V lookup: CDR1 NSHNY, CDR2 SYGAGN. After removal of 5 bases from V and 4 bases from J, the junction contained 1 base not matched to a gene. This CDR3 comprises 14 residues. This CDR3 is CASRGLGGYAEQFF. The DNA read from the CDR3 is TGTGCCAGCAGAGGACTGGGGGGGTATGCTGAGCAGTTC.

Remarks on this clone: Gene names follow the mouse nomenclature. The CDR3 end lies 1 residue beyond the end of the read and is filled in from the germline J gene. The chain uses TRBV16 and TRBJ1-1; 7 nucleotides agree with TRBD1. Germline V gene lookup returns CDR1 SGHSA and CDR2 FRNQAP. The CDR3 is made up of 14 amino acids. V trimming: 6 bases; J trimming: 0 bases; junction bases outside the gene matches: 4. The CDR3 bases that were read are TGTGCAAGCAGTCGACAGGGAGCAAACACAGAAGTCTTC. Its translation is CASSRQGANTEVF. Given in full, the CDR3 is CASSRQGANTEVFF.

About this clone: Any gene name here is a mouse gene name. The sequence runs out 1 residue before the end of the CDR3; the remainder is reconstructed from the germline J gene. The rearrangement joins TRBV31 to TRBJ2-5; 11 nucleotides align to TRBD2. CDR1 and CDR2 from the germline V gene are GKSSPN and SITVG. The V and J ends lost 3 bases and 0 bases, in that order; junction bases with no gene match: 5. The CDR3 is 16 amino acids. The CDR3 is CAWSDWGGINQDTQYF. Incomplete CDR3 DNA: TGTGCCTGGAGCGACTGGGGGGGAATTAACCAAGACACCCAGTAC.

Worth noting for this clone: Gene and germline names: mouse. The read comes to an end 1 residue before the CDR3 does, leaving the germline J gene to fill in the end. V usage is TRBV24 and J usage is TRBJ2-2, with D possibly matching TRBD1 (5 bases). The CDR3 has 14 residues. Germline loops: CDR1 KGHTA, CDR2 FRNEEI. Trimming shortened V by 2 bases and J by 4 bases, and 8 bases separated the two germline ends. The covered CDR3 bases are TGTGCCAGCAGTCTGCGACAGTCCACCGGGCAGCTCTAC. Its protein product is CASSLRQSTGQLY. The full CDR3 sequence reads CASSLRQSTGQLYF.

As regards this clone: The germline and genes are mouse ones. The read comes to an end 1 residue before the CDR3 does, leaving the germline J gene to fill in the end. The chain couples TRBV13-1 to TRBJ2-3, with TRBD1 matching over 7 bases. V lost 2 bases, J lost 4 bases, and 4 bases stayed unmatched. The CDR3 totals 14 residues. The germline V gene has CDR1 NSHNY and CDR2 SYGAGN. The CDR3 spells CASSENRGTETLYF. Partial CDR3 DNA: TGTGCCAGCAGTGAAAACAGGGGTACAGAAACGCTGTAT.

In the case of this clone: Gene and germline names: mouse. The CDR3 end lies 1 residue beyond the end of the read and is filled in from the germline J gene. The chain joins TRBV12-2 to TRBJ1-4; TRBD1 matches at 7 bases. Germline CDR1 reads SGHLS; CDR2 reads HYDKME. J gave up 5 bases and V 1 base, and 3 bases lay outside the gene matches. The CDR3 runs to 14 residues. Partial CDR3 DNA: TGTGCCAGCTCTCTGAGACAGGGTAACGAAAGATTATTT. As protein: CASSLRQGNERLF. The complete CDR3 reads CASSLRQGNERLFF.

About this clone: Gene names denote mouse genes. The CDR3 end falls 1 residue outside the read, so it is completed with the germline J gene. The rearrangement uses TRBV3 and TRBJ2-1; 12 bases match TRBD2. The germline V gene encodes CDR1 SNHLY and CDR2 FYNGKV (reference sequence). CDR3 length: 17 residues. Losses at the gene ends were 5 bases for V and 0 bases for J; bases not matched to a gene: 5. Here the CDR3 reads CASSPGLGGSNYAEQFF. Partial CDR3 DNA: TGTGCCAGCAGCCCGGGACTGGGGGGCTCTAACTATGCTGAGCAGTTC.

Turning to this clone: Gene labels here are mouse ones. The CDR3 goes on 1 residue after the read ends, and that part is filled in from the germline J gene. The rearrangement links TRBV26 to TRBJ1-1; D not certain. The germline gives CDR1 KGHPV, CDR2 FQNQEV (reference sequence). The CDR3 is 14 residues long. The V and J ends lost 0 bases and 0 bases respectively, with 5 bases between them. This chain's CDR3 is CASSLSPTNTEVFF. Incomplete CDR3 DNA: TGTGCCAGCAGTCTGTCTCCAACAAACACAGAAGTCTTC.

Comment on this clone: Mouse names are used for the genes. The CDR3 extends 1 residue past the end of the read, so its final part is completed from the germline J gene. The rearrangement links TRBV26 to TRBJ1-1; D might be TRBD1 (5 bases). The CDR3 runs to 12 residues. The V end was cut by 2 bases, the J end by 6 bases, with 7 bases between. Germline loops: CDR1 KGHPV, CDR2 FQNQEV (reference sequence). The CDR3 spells CASSLGGPEVFF. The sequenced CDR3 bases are TGTGCCAGCAGTCTGGGGGGACCAGAAGTCTTC. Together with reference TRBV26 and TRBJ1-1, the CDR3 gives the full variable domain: NSKVIQTPRYLVKGQGQKAKMRCIPEKGHPVVFWYQQNKNNEFKFLINFQNQEVLQQIDMTEKRFSAECPSNSPCSLEIQSSEAGDSALYLCASSLGGPEVFFGKGTRLTVV.

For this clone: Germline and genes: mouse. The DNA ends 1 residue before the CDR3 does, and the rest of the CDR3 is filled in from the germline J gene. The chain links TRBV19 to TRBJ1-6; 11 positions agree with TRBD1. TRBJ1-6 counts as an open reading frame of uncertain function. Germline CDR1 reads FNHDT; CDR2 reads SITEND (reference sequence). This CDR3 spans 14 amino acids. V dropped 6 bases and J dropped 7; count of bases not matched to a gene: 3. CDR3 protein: CASTRTGGNSPLYF. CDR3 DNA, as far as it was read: TGTGCCAGCACTCGGACAGGGGGCAATTCGCCCCTCTAC.

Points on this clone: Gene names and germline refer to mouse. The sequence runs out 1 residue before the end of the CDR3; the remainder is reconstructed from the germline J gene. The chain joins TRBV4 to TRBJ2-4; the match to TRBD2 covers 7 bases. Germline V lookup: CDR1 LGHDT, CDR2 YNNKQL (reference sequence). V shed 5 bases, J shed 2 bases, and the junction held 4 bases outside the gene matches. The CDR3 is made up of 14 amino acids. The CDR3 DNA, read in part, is TGTGCCAGCAGCGTACTGGGGACTCAAAACACCTTGTAC. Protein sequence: CASSVLGTQNTLY. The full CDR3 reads CASSVLGTQNTLYF.